The 30 T cell receptor beta chains in this list originate from one sample, sequenced in a study of OX40 agonist ivuxolimab in advanced cancers. Measured with immunoSEQ multiplex PCR; TCRdb has only the in-frame clones, and not every one. The sample records under 80,000 clones, around 87% being singletons. The sample in question was CD4+ or CD8+ T cells sorted from blood, obtained in a trial of the OX40 agonist ivuxolimab. Receptors were obtained from an adult with an advanced solid tumor such as melanoma, head and neck, liver or kidney cancer.

The chain recombines TRBV28 with TRBJ1-6; no clear D. Trimming took 8 bases from V and 3 from J, leaving 14 bases between them. The CDR3 has 15 residues. Germline CDR1 and CDR2: MDHEN and SYDVKM. The CDR3 coding sequence is TGTGCCAGCGGCCCCGGGCAAGTCTATAATTCACCCCTCCACTTT. Translating gives CASGPGQVYNSPLHF.

The chain has TRBV30 and TRBJ2-1; D is undetermined. The CDR3 length is 13 residues. Looked up from germline, CDR1 is GTSNPN and CDR2 is SVGIG (reference sequence). With 2 bases removed from V and 4 bases from J, the gap between germline ends came to 9 bases. For the CDR3, the DNA is TGTGCCTGGAGTCCCACCGATTACAATGAGCAGTTCTTC. Residues: CAWSPTDYNEQFF.

The chain uses TRBV28 and TRBJ1-6, with D tentatively TRBD1 (6 bases). Germline V CDR1 and CDR2: MDHEN, SYDVKM. Trimming removed 6 bases from V and 12 bases from J, with 21 bases in between. The CDR3 has 15 amino acids. CDR3 sequence (DNA): TGTGCCAGCAGGACTGACAGGTTTCCGTCCCGACCCCTCCACTTT. As protein: CASRTDRFPSRPLHF.

The J gene is TRBJ1-4, the V gene TRBV2; TRBD1 is a possible D gene (5 bases). The CDR3 consists of 14 residues. Trimming took 5 bases from V and 8 from J, leaving 15 bases between them. Looked up from germline, CDR1 is SNHLY and CDR2 is FYNNEI. CDR3 residues: CASSRASGREKLFF. As DNA, the CDR3 is TGTGCCAGCAGTCGGGCGTCAGGGAGGGAAAAACTGTTTTTT.

In DNA, the CDR3 is TGCGCCAGCAGCTTGGTGGGCGCGGTCACTGAAGCTTTCTTT. The encoded protein is CASSLVGAVTEAFF. This chain connects TRBV5-1 to TRBJ1-1; no clear D gene. V lost 0 bases and J 4 bases, leaving 10 bases between the germline ends. The germline V gene encodes CDR1 SGHRS and CDR2 YFSETQ. This CDR3 has 14 residues.

V is TRBV20-1 and J is TRBJ1-4; weak D call: TRBD1 (6 bases). Germline V gene data show CDR1 as DFQATT and CDR2 as SNEGSKA (reference sequence). The CDR3 contains 11 residues. V lost 6 bases to trimming and J lost 8 bases, with 10 bases between them. The chain's CDR3 is CSAHTGEKLFF. The CDR3 nucleotides read TGCAGTGCCCATACAGGGGAAAAACTGTTTTTT.

J is TRBJ2-7 and V is TRBV5-6; D gene uncertain. Trimming took off 0 bases at V and 1 base at J, with 8 bases between the two ends. Per germline, CDR1 SGHDT and CDR2 YYEEEE. The CDR3 is 14 amino acids. In DNA form, the CDR3 reads TGTGCCAGCAGCTTGGAGGGCGGATCCTACGAGCAGTACTTC. Its translation is CASSLEGGSYEQYF.

V and J are TRBV6-5 and TRBJ1-2, with 9 bases fitting TRBD1. CDR3 length equals 13 residues. Germline CDR1 is MNHEY and CDR2 is SVGAGI. Losses at the gene ends were 0 bases for V and 7 bases for J; bases not matched to a gene: 0. The CDR3 DNA reads as TGTGCCAGCAGTTACTCGACAGGGGGTGGCTACACCTTC. Translating it yields CASSYSTGGGYTF.

This chain uses TRBV7-2 with TRBJ2-7; 10 nucleotides match TRBD2. CDR3 length: 15 residues. Germline V CDR1 and CDR2: SGHTA, FQGNSA. V was clipped by 3 bases and J by 2 bases; unmatched bases: 4. Written as DNA, the CDR3 is TGTGCCAGCAGCTTTCTAGCGGGAGAAACCTACGAGCAGTACTTC. It specifies CASSFLAGETYEQYF.

This chain links TRBV18 with TRBJ2-5; 7 positions agree with TRBD2. Germline V gene lookup returns CDR1 KGHSH and CDR2 LQKENI. The V gene end was trimmed by 4 bases and the J gene end by 1 base; junction bases not matched to a gene: 9. CDR3 length: 16 residues. The CDR3, as DNA: TGTGCCAGCTCACAAAGGACTAGAATAGTCCAAGAGACCCAGTACTTC. Its protein product is CASSQRTRIVQETQYF.

The gene calls are TRBV5-1 and TRBJ1-1, with no clear D. The V end lost 0 bases, the J end lost 1 base, and 13 bases lay between the germline ends. Germline values: CDR1 SGHRS, CDR2 YFSETQ. The CDR3 sequence is 16 residues long. The CDR3 spells CASSLGTAMWNTEAFF. The CDR3 bases are TGCGCCAGCAGCTTGGGTACAGCTATGTGGAACACTGAAGCTTTCTTT. Full variable domain (rest looked up from reference TRBV5-1 and TRBJ1-1): KAGVTQTPRYLIKTRGQQVTLSCSPISGHRSVSWYQQTPGQGLQFLFEYFSETQRNKGNFPGRFSGRQFSNSRSEMNVSTLELGDSALYLCASSLGTAMWNTEAFFGQGTRLTVV.

This chain joins TRBV30 and TRBJ1-6; TRBD1 might be the D (6 bases). The germline V gene encodes CDR1 GTSNPN and CDR2 SVGIG (reference sequence). The CDR3 has 13 amino acids. Trimming cost V 5 bases and J 9 bases, with 14 bases left between them. DNA of the CDR3: TGTGCCTGGGCTACAGGGATCCCTTCACCCCTCCACTTT. This gives the protein CAWATGIPSPLHF.

The table lists this clone with a count of one. The chain carries TRBV15 and TRBJ2-5, with TRBD2 identical over 10 bases. The CDR3 covers 18 residues. Losses at the gene ends were 2 bases for V and 3 bases for J; bases not matched to a gene: 12. Germline lookup yields CDR1 LNHNV and CDR2 YYDKDF (reference sequence). The DNA of the CDR3 is TGTGCCACCAGCAGACCCAGGACTAGCGGAGTGATGAAAGAGACCCAGTACTTC. Its translation is CATSRPRTSGVMKETQYF.

This clone was seen once. The DNA for the CDR3 is TGTGCCAGCATTCCCTCGCCGGGACAGGGGGATGGCGAGCAGTACTTC. Translated, it gives CASIPSPGQGDGEQYF. The V and J genes are TRBV28 and TRBJ2-7, with 11 bases fitting TRBD1. V lost 7 bases and J lost 6; bases outside the gene matches: 14. Germline V gene sequence: CDR1 MDHEN, CDR2 SYDVKM. The CDR3 has 16 residues.

This clone turned up a few times. The gene calls are TRBV19 and TRBJ1-5; 7 positions match TRBD1. Losses at the gene ends were 7 bases for V and 2 bases for J; bases not matched to a gene: 8. CDR3 size: 15 residues. Germline V gives CDR1 LNHDA, CDR2 SQIVND (reference sequence). The CDR3 DNA reads as TGTGCCAGTAATACTAACGACAGGGGCAATCAGCCCCAGCATTTT. This sequence encodes CASNTNDRGNQPQHF.

V usage is TRBV7-3 and J usage is TRBJ2-1, with 15 nucleotides matching TRBD2. CDR3 size: 15 residues. The V gene end was trimmed by 4 bases and the J gene end by 6 bases; junction bases not matched to a gene: 1. The germline CDR1 and CDR2 sequences are SGHTA and FQGTGA. The CDR3 coding sequence is TGTGCCAGCAGCTCGGGACTAGCGGGAGGCAATGAGCAGTTCTTC. Its protein product is CASSSGLAGGNEQFF.

The chain is built from TRBV18 and TRBJ2-1, with 9 bases matching TRBD2. V was clipped by 4 bases and J by 10 bases; unmatched bases: 11. Germline assignment: CDR1 KGHSH and CDR2 LQKENI. The CDR3 covers 15 residues. CDR3 region: CASSQEIAGVGEQFF. In nucleotides, the CDR3 is TGTGCCAGCTCACAAGAAATAGCGGGAGTCGGAGAGCAGTTCTTC. Full variable domain (rest looked up from reference TRBV18 and TRBJ2-1): NAGVMQNPRHLVRRRGQEARLRCSPMKGHSHVYWYRQLPEEGLKFMVYLQKENIIDESGMPKERFSAEFPKEGPSILRIQQVVRGDSAAYFCASSQEIAGVGEQFFGPGTRLTVL.

The rearrangement uses TRBV2 and TRBJ1-2; D uncertain. Germline-derived CDR1 and CDR2 are SNHLY and FYNNEI. The CDR3 is 14 residues long. The V end lost 3 bases, the J end lost 8 bases, and 16 bases lay between the germline ends. The CDR3 nucleotides read TGTGCCAGCAGTGAGAATGGCCAGCTTGGGGGCTACACCTTC. Its translation is CASSENGQLGGYTF.

The rearrangement links TRBV18 to TRBJ2-3; tentative D call: TRBD1 (6 bases). Trimming pared 4 bases from V and 4 bases from J, leaving 12 bases between. Per germline, CDR1 KGHSH and CDR2 LQKENI. The CDR3 runs to 14 residues. CDR3 protein: CASSLIPGADTQYF. The DNA of the CDR3 is TGTGCCAGCTCACTGATTCCAGGGGCAGATACGCAGTATTTT.

The genes are TRBV4-1 and TRBJ2-5; perhaps TRBD2 as D (5 bases). The DNA end lines up better with TRBJ2-7; the J call may be wrong. The CDR3 has 17 amino acids. Germline V gives CDR1 MGHRA, CDR2 YSYEKL. Here the CDR3 reads CASSQDYSSTRSYEQYF. CDR3 bases: TGCGCCAGCAGCCAAGATTACTCTAGCACGAGGAGCTACGAGCAGTACTTC.

The rearrangement links TRBV7-8 to TRBJ1-2, with D perhaps matching TRBD1 (5 bases). Germline-derived CDR1 and CDR2 are SGHVS and FQNEAQ. This CDR3 is 15 amino acids long. The V end lost 2 bases, the J end lost 6 bases, and 16 bases lay between the germline ends. CDR3 bases: TGTGCCAGCAGCTTACAATCAGGGCGGGACGATGGCTACACCTTC. It yields the protein CASSLQSGRDDGYTF.

The chain links TRBV5-1 to TRBJ2-3; 9 bases fit TRBD1. Germline loops: CDR1 SGHRS, CDR2 YFSETQ. The junction had 7 bases not matched to a gene; V was cut back by 2 bases and J by 6 bases. The CDR3 runs to 15 residues. The CDR3, as DNA: TGCGCCAGCAGCTTTACTGGGACAGGGTCCGATACGCAGTATTTT. It translates to CASSFTGTGSDTQYF.

The chain links TRBV7-2 to TRBJ2-1; 11 bases match TRBD1. Germline CDR1 is SGHTA and CDR2 is FQGNSA. The J segment lost 9 bases and the V segment lost 3 bases, leaving 4 bases of the junction unmatched. The CDR3 consists of 14 residues. CDR3 sequence (DNA): TGTGCCAGCAGCTTGGACAGGGGGCGCGTTGAGCAGTTCTTC. It codes for CASSLDRGRVEQFF.

CDR3 residues: CATSRDQGVEKLFF. The CDR3 nucleotides read TGTGCCACCAGCAGAGACCAGGGGGTTGAAAAACTGTTTTTT. V is TRBV15 and J is TRBJ1-4, with 7 bases lining up with TRBD1. Trimming at V came to 0 bases and at J to 7 bases, leaving 2 bases not matched to a gene. The CDR3 is 14 amino acids. Germline V gene sequence: CDR1 LNHNV, CDR2 YYDKDF (reference sequence).

This chain links TRBV6-6 with TRBJ1-1; 7 nucleotides align to TRBD1. The CDR3 has 15 amino acids. CDR1 MNHNY and CDR2 SVGAGI come from the germline V gene (reference sequence). Trimming at V came to 7 bases and at J to 0 bases, leaving 8 bases not matched to a gene. CDR3 sequence reads: CASKAMGQMNTEAFF. The CDR3 DNA is TGTGCCAGCAAAGCCATGGGACAGATGAACACTGAAGCTTTCTTT.

V is TRBV6-5 and J is TRBJ2-7; possible D gene TRBD1, 6 bases. The length of the CDR3 is 14 residues. Germline-derived CDR1 and CDR2 are MNHEY and SVGAGI. Between the trimmed V and J ends, which lost 6 bases and 2 bases, there was a span of 14 bases. CDR3 sequence (DNA): TGTGCCAGCAGCCCACTTCAGGGGACCTACGAGCAGTACTTC. Its protein is CASSPLQGTYEQYF.

V is TRBV5-1 and J is TRBJ2-3; a weak D match, TRBD1 (7 bases). The germline gives CDR1 SGHRS, CDR2 YFSETQ. The CDR3 covers 15 residues. Trimming took 4 bases from V and 1 from J, leaving 13 bases between them. The CDR3 reads CASSTEGAGTDTQYF. DNA of the CDR3: TGCGCCAGCAGCACGGAGGGGGCGGGCACAGATACGCAGTATTTT.

This chain joins TRBV29-1 and TRBJ2-7; unclear D gene. V was shortened by 2 bases and J by 7 bases, with 9 bases between the two germline ends. CDR3 size: 11 residues. Germline CDR1 is SQVTM and CDR2 is ANQGSEA. The CDR3 reads CSVETTAEQYF. As DNA, the CDR3 is TGCAGCGTTGAAACAACAGCAGAGCAGTACTTC.

The genes are TRBV5-5 and TRBJ2-1, with 9 bases matching TRBD2. The CDR3 runs 15 residues. Germline values: CDR1 SGHKS, CDR2 YYEKEE (reference sequence). V lost 2 bases to trimming and J lost 0 bases; unmatched junction nucleotides: 0. CDR3 DNA: TGTGCCAGCAGCTTTAGCGGGAGCTCCTACAATGAGCAGTTCTTC. The encoded protein is CASSFSGSSYNEQFF.

The rearrangement joins TRBV15 to TRBJ2-2, with 8 bases aligning to TRBD1. The germline V gene has CDR1 LNHNV and CDR2 YYDKDF (reference sequence). The CDR3 contains 17 residues. V gave up 0 bases and J gave up 7 bases; unmatched junction bases: 10. The CDR3 bases are TGTGCCACCAGCAGAGAGGATAAGACAGGGGTAGGCGGGGAGCTGTTTTTT. The encoded protein is CATSREDKTGVGGELFF.